One and the same sample provided the 30 T cell receptor beta chains below, sequenced in a study of beta chain features in type 1 diabetes. Expressed TCRB transcripts were sequenced because the entire RNA isolate underwent reverse transcription. Repertoires were generated with immunoSEQ multiplex PCR, while TCRdb's copy carries only in-frame clones and drops some. The sample holds more than 300,000 clones, 9.5% to 10% seen once. These receptors' antigens are unknown. Overall study results and limits: TCRB CDR3 length was moderately but significantly reduced in all four CD4+ subsets of Type 1 diabetes patients.

The sample consisted of central memory CD4+ T cells from blood. All receptors derive from a man aged 25-40 years with type 1 diabetes.

This clone has more than one count but fewer than ten. The chain has TRBV7-6 and TRBJ1-3, with D perhaps TRBD1 (6 bases). Germline V gene sequence: CDR1 SGHVS, CDR2 FNYEAQ. CDR3 length: 14 residues. Between the trimmed V and J ends, which lost 2 bases and 7 bases, there was a span of 12 bases. The CDR3, as DNA: TGTGCCAGCAGCTTACCCGGCCAGGGGAACACCATATATTTT. Protein sequence: CASSLPGQGNTIYF.

The sample holds a few counts of this clone. The chain is built from TRBV5-1 and TRBJ2-1; TRBD2 agrees at 11 bases. V lost 4 bases, J lost 4 bases, and 25 bases stayed unmatched. Germline V gene lookup returns CDR1 SGHRS and CDR2 YFSETQ. This CDR3 is 22 amino acids long. CDR3 residues: CASSRITNRGSGTSGVYNEQFF. CDR3 nucleotides: TGCGCCAGCAGCCGAATCACAAACAGGGGGTCCGGGACTAGCGGCGTTTACAATGAGCAGTTCTTC. Complete variable domain (other parts from reference TRBV5-1 and TRBJ2-1): KAGVTQTPRYLIKTRGQQVTLSCSPISGHRSVSWYQQTPGQGLQFLFEYFSETQRNKGNFPGRFSGRQFSNSRSEMNVSTLELGDSALYLCASSRITNRGSGTSGVYNEQFFGPGTRLTVL.

For this clone: A read error may produce the germline difference seen at one junction end. The V call is TRBV7-2, the J call TRBJ1-5, with TRBD1 matching 9 bases. The CDR3 extends over 15 amino acids. The germline V gene encodes CDR1 SGHTA and CDR2 FQGNSA. For the CDR3, the DNA is TGCGCCAGCAGCCCCGAGCCGACAGGGGGAACGCCCCAGCATTTT. Protein sequence: CASSPEPTGGTPQHF.

This clone has just a few counts. V and J are TRBV9 and TRBJ1-3; D is unclear. Germline CDR1 reads SGDLS; CDR2 reads YYNGEE. The CDR3 length is 15 residues. Deletions cut 3 bases from V and 0 bases from J, with 10 bases between. DNA for the CDR3: TGTGCCAGCAGCGGACTGACGAGCTCTGGAAACACCATATATTTT. This sequence encodes CASSGLTSSGNTIYF.

This clone was seen more than once but under ten times. The rearrangement links TRBV6-1 to TRBJ1-5; D perhaps matches TRBD1 (5 bases). This CDR3 has 13 residues. Germline CDR1 and CDR2: MNHNS and SASEGT. V dropped 11 bases and J dropped 6 bases, with 17 bases sitting between them. In DNA, the CDR3 is TGTGCCGCACTGGGGGTATGGGGTCAGCCCCAGCATTTT. Its translation is CAALGVWGQPQHF.

This rearrangement joins TRBV5-1 to TRBJ2-3, with 9 bases that match TRBD2. Per the germline V gene, CDR1 is SGHRS and CDR2 is YFSETQ. The CDR3 consists of 19 residues. J gave up 4 bases and V 3 bases, and 18 bases lay outside the gene matches. The CDR3 DNA sequence: TGCGCCAGCAGCTCCGCAGCGGGAGGAAGTCCCACTACATCAGATACGCAGTATTTT. Its protein is CASSSAAGGSPTTSDTQYF.

In its sample, this clone was seen many times. The genes are TRBV7-2 and TRBJ2-2; D gene uncertain. This CDR3 is built from 14 residues. The V and J ends lost 3 bases and 4 bases respectively, with 9 bases between them. Germline V gene lookup returns CDR1 SGHTA and CDR2 FQGNSA. CDR3 loop: CASSFWSATGELFF. The CDR3 DNA is TGTGCCAGCAGCTTCTGGTCCGCCACCGGGGAGCTGTTTTTT.

The rearrangement links TRBV23-1 to TRBJ2-1, with 10 positions matching TRBD1. TRBV23-1 is an ORF, with its function uncertain. CDR3 length equals 20 residues. The V and J ends lost 7 bases and 2 bases, in that order; junction bases with no gene match: 20. The CDR3 DNA sequence: TGCGCCAGCATCCCAGGGACAGGGGAGATTAGCGGGACCCCCTACAATGAGCAGTTCTTC. Translated, it gives CASIPGTGEISGTPYNEQFF.

The chain joins TRBV7-3 to TRBJ2-1, with 7 bases matching TRBD1. Trimming took 6 bases from V and 2 from J; bases not matched to a gene: 7. The length of the CDR3 is 15 residues. Germline CDR1 is SGHTA and CDR2 is FQGTGA. This chain's CDR3 is CASSNRQGPYNEQFF. The CDR3 coding sequence is TGTGCCAGCAGTAATAGACAGGGTCCCTACAATGAGCAGTTCTTC.

This clone was seen many times. The J gene is TRBJ2-1, the V gene TRBV27; D is perhaps TRBD2 (6 bases). The CDR3 loop spans 14 amino acids. The V and J ends lost 6 bases and 6 bases respectively, with 15 bases between them. CDR1 MNHEY and CDR2 SMNVEV come from the germline V gene (reference sequence). CDR3 in amino acids: CASRAGLYTNEQFF. The CDR3 bases are TGTGCCAGCAGGGCGGGACTCTACACCAATGAGCAGTTCTTC.

This clone was detected a few times. This chain joins TRBV9 and TRBJ1-1; D uncertain. Germline CDR1 SGDLS, CDR2 YYNGEE. V lost 0 bases and J lost 4, with 19 bases in between. The CDR3 contains 17 residues. CDR3: CASSVGAPGKGSTEAFF. Written as DNA, the CDR3 is TGTGCCAGCAGCGTAGGGGCGCCCGGGAAAGGGAGCACTGAAGCTTTCTTT.

The V call is TRBV7-9, the J call TRBJ2-5; D may be TRBD1 (6 bases). V dropped 8 bases and J dropped 5 bases, with 15 bases sitting between them. Germline lookup yields CDR1 SEHNR and CDR2 FQNEAQ (reference sequence). The CDR3 has 13 residues. The CDR3 here is CASLQGSWETQYF. In DNA form, the CDR3 reads TGTGCCAGCCTACAGGGATCATGGGAGACCCAGTACTTC.

The rearrangement links TRBV7-2 to TRBJ1-1; possibly TRBD1 for D (5 bases). V lost 5 bases and J 1 base, leaving 11 bases between the germline ends. Germline values: CDR1 SGHTA, CDR2 FQGNSA. The CDR3 is 14 amino acids. The CDR3 DNA reads TGTGCCAGCAGCCCGTCGACAGAGAACACTGAAGCTTTCTTT. It encodes CASSPSTENTEAFF.

V gene TRBV5-1 combines with J gene TRBJ2-2; 7 nucleotides align to TRBD1. Germline CDR1 is SGHRS and CDR2 is YFSETQ. This CDR3 has 15 amino acids. The J segment lost 4 bases and the V segment lost 4 bases, leaving 7 bases of the junction unmatched. For the CDR3, the DNA is TGCGCCAGCAGCCCGACCGCAGGGGGCACCGGGGAGCTGTTTTTT. Encoded protein: CASSPTAGGTGELFF. The whole variable domain, filled in from reference TRBV5-1 and TRBJ2-2, reads KAGVTQTPRYLIKTRGQQVTLSCSPISGHRSVSWYQQTPGQGLQFLFEYFSETQRNKGNFPGRFSGRQFSNSRSEMNVSTLELGDSALYLCASSPTAGGTGELFFGEGSRLTVL.

This clone turned up a few times. The rearrangement links TRBV5-5 to TRBJ1-1; D gene ambiguous. Trimming removed 4 bases from V and 8 bases from J, with 21 bases in between. The CDR3 has 15 amino acids. The germline V gene has CDR1 SGHKS and CDR2 YYEKEE (reference sequence). This CDR3 is CASSRDNLLVREAFF. Here the CDR3 DNA reads TGTGCCAGCAGCAGAGACAACCTCCTTGTTAGGGAAGCTTTCTTT.

The chain links TRBV9 to TRBJ2-7, with a weak D call TRBD2 (6 bases). V lost 0 bases, J lost 5 bases, and 12 bases lay in between. CDR1 and CDR2 from the germline V gene are SGDLS and YYNGEE. The CDR3 runs 14 residues. CDR3 sequence: CASSVEAGSNEQYF. Written as DNA, the CDR3 is TGTGCCAGCAGCGTAGAGGCGGGATCCAACGAGCAGTACTTC.

This clone showed up just a few times. The J gene is TRBJ2-3, the V gene TRBV5-5, with 7 positions matching TRBD2. Losses at the gene ends were 4 bases for V and 4 bases for J; bases not matched to a gene: 0. This CDR3 is 12 amino acids long. In germline, CDR1 is SGHKS, CDR2 YYEKEE (reference sequence). For the CDR3, the DNA is TGTGCCAGCAGCCGGGAGGCAGATACGCAGTATTTT. Translation: CASSREADTQYF.

The gene calls are TRBV10-1 and TRBJ2-7; 9 bases are a match to TRBD1. Germline trimming cut 5 bases from V and 5 bases from J; bases unmatched to any gene: 7. This CDR3 has 14 amino acids. Germline-derived CDR1 and CDR2 are WNHNN and SYGVQD (reference sequence). CDR3 amino acids: CASSTGTGSNEQYF. The CDR3 nucleotides are TGCGCCAGCAGTACCGGGACAGGGAGCAACGAGCAGTACTTC.

This clone has a handful of counts. This chain connects TRBV28 to TRBJ2-3, with 8 bases aligning to TRBD1. The CDR3 runs to 13 residues. CDR1 MDHEN and CDR2 SYDVKM come from the germline V gene. The V and J ends lost 7 bases and 6 bases, in that order; junction bases with no gene match: 6. For the CDR3, the DNA is TGTGCCAGCATCCAGGGGGCGGGGGATACGCAGTATTTT. This codes for CASIQGAGDTQYF.

This clone was counted once. V is TRBV7-2 and J is TRBJ2-3; D is perhaps TRBD1 (6 bases). The CDR3 is 15 amino acids. Germline V gene data show CDR1 as SGHTA and CDR2 as FQGNSA. Deletions cut 5 bases from V and 2 bases from J, with 14 bases between. In DNA form, the CDR3 reads TGTGCCAGCAGCCTGAAGGACAGAAACACAGATACGCAGTATTTT. Protein product: CASSLKDRNTDTQYF. Full variable domain (rest looked up from reference TRBV7-2 and TRBJ2-3): GAGVSQSPSNKVTEKGKDVELRCDPISGHTALYWYRQSLGQGLEFLIYFQGNSAPDKSGLPSDRFSAERTGGSVSTLTIQRTQQEDSAVYLCASSLKDRNTDTQYFGPGTRLTVL.

This chain connects TRBV6-5 to TRBJ2-1, with D uncertain. The V gene's germline CDR1 is MNHEY and CDR2 SVGAGI. Trimming shortened V by 0 bases and J by 5 bases, and 11 bases separated the two germline ends. CDR3 length equals 15 residues. This CDR3 is CASSYSWQIDNEQFF. The CDR3 DNA sequence: TGTGCCAGCAGTTACTCGTGGCAGATAGACAATGAGCAGTTCTTC.

This chain connects TRBV5-6 to TRBJ1-2; D gene ambiguous. The germline V gene has CDR1 SGHDT and CDR2 YYEEEE. V dropped 3 bases and J dropped 0 bases, with 15 bases sitting between them. The CDR3 contains 16 residues. The CDR3 DNA reads TGTGCCAGCAGCTCCAATCCTCACTCAGCTAACTATGGCTACACCTTC. It is translated as CASSSNPHSANYGYTF.

The V call is TRBV11-2, the J call TRBJ2-5; 9 bases agree with TRBD2. The V gene's germline CDR1 is SGHAT and CDR2 FQNNGV. V dropped 1 base and J dropped 4; count of bases not matched to a gene: 4. This CDR3 has 15 amino acids. The CDR3 DNA is TGTGCCAGCAGCTTAGCGCTAGCGGGAAGAGAGACCCAGTACTTC. Encoded protein: CASSLALAGRETQYF.

The chain has TRBV4-3 and TRBJ2-5; tentative D call: TRBD1 (6 bases). In germline, CDR1 is LGHNA, CDR2 YSLEER. Between the trimmed V and J ends, which lost 0 bases and 6 bases, there was a span of 8 bases. CDR3 size: 13 residues. Here the CDR3 DNA reads TGCGCCAGCAGCCAAGACAGGGGACAGACCCAGTACTTC. This translates into CASSQDRGQTQYF.

This rearrangement joins TRBV4-3 to TRBJ2-7; 11 bases match TRBD1. Germline CDR1 LGHNA, CDR2 YSLEER. The V gene end was trimmed by 0 bases and the J gene end by 6 bases; junction bases not matched to a gene: 7. The CDR3 covers 16 residues. CDR3 DNA: TGCGCCAGCAGCCAAGAGACGTGGGACAGGGGGAGCGAGCAGTACTTC. Its protein is CASSQETWDRGSEQYF.

This clone was observed a handful of times. The rearrangement uses TRBV11-2 and TRBJ2-1; 8 bases match TRBD2. Germline lookup yields CDR1 SGHAT and CDR2 FQNNGV. The V gene end was trimmed by 8 bases and the J gene end by 0 bases; junction bases not matched to a gene: 3. This CDR3 has 14 residues. CDR3 coding DNA: TGTGCCAGCGGGCTAGCGGGCTCCTACAATGAGCAGTTCTTC. Protein sequence: CASGLAGSYNEQFF.

V and J are TRBV7-2 and TRBJ1-1, with D maybe TRBD1 (6 bases). Germline assignment: CDR1 SGHTA and CDR2 FQGNSA. Trimming took 5 bases from V and 3 from J, leaving 13 bases between them. This CDR3 spans 14 amino acids. The CDR3 coding sequence is TGTGCCAGCAGCACCCAGGGGTGGGACACTGAAGCTTTCTTT. Encoded protein: CASSTQGWDTEAFF.

This clone was counted between two and nine times. V usage is TRBV7-8 and J usage is TRBJ2-1; D is ambiguous. Germline lookup yields CDR1 SGHVS and CDR2 FQNEAQ. The V end lost 2 bases, the J end lost 6 bases, and 5 bases lay between the germline ends. The CDR3 contains 12 residues. The CDR3 DNA is TGTGCCAGCAGCTTACGGACCAATGAGCAGTTCTTC. Protein: CASSLRTNEQFF.

The rearrangement links TRBV19 to TRBJ1-1; the D gene is possibly TRBD1 (5 bases). This CDR3 is 13 amino acids long. Deletions cut 5 bases from V and 4 bases from J, with 11 bases between. Germline V gives CDR1 LNHDA, CDR2 SQIVND (reference sequence). The CDR3 loop reads CASSWDWVTEAFF. CDR3 DNA: TGTGCCAGTAGTTGGGACTGGGTCACTGAAGCTTTCTTT.

J is TRBJ2-1 and V is TRBV11-3, with 7 bases that match TRBD2. Germline V CDR1 and CDR2: SGHNT, YENEEA. The CDR3 totals 15 residues. The ends lost 2 bases at V and 3 bases at J; junction bases unmatched: 4. CDR3 DNA sequence: TGTGCCAGCAGCTTAAGCGGGGCAGACTACAATGAGCAGTTCTTC. Residues: CASSLSGADYNEQFF. Filled out from reference TRBV11-3 and TRBJ2-1, the complete variable domain reads EAGVVQSPRYKIIEKKQPVAFWCNPISGHNTLYWYLQNLGQGPELLIRYENEEAVDDSQLPKDRFSAERLKGVDSTLKIQPAELGDSAVYLCASSLSGADYNEQFFGPGTRLTVL.